This T cell receptor beta chain was recovered during a study of identical twins. TCRdb reprocessed the 5' RACE reads via MiXCR and lists one record per CDR3 protein. Of some 500,000 distinct CDR3 sequences detected, approximately 22% appear once; the ten largest clones hold around 1%. The CDR3 has 15 amino acids. Germline V gene lookup returns CDR1 MNHEY and CDR2 SMNVEV (reference sequence). Germline trimming cut 4 bases from V and 0 bases from J; bases unmatched to any gene: 2. These data also formed part of another study, on T cells expressing NK-cell markers. That work contributes: As a fraction of CD8+ T cells, dominant NKG2C+ clonotypes reached about 1.0-7.0% in 5 to 7 donors. One observes that, in a handful of donors, these clonotypes were also the leading ones within the CD3+CD56-NKG2C+ fraction.

What was sequenced was CD4+ T cells sorted from blood. The sequence came from a woman aged 18-29 years in good health. V usage is TRBV27 and J usage is TRBJ2-3; TRBD2 aligns across 9 bases. In DNA, the CDR3 is TGTGCCAGCAGTTGGCGGGGGGGAAGCACAGATACGCAGTATTTT. It codes for CASSWRGGSTDTQYF.